What follows are 21 T cell receptor beta chains derived from one specimen sequenced in a study of lymphopenia after photon versus proton radiotherapy. TCRdb's table, derived via immunoSEQ multiplex PCR, lists solely in-frame clones and lacks some. The table records some 30,000 clones, 87% of them present only once. The sequenced sample was peripheral blood, obtained from a patient treated with proton-based radiotherapy. These receptors were obtained from a woman aged 55 to 70 with cholangiocarcinoma. Some clones in this sample may be carry-over from other donors' samples.

This clone was found a few times. The rearrangement uses TRBV6-5 and TRBJ2-7; D call uncertain. V gave up 0 bases and J gave up 4 bases, with 13 bases separating them. Germline CDR1 and CDR2: MNHEY and SVGAGI. This CDR3 spans 15 amino acids. The CDR3 DNA follows: TGTGCCAGCAGTTACTCGAGTCTTTCCGGGTACGAGCAGTACTTC. It codes for CASSYSSLSGYEQYF.

The chain has TRBV7-7 and TRBJ1-4; D call uncertain. Germline values: CDR1 SSHAT, CDR2 FNYEAQ (reference sequence). V was cut by 4 bases and J by 5 bases, with 8 bases left in between. CDR3 length: 13 amino acids. As DNA, the CDR3 is TGTGCCAGCAGCTCCTCCTTAAATGAAAAACTGTTTTTT. Amino acids: CASSSSLNEKLFF.

The rearrangement links TRBV10-3 to TRBJ2-1; 8 bases are a match to TRBD1. Trimming removed 6 bases from V and 3 bases from J; junction bases left unmatched: 7. This CDR3 comprises 15 residues. CDR1 ENHRY and CDR2 SYGVKD come from the germline V gene. CDR3 residues: CAIRGTGNNYNEQFF. In DNA, the CDR3 is TGTGCCATCAGGGGGACAGGCAACAACTACAATGAGCAGTTCTTC.

The chain has TRBV7-2 and TRBJ1-1; D remains ambiguous. Trimming stripped 0 bases from V and 1 base from J, with 9 bases between. The CDR3 runs to 15 residues. The germline V gene encodes CDR1 SGHTA and CDR2 FQGNSA. For the CDR3, the DNA is TGTGCCAGCAGCTTAGCCGTGACTCAGAACACTGAAGCTTTCTTT. Encoded protein: CASSLAVTQNTEAFF.

V is TRBV5-1 and J is TRBJ2-1; D is unresolved. The length of the CDR3 is 17 residues. Trimming removed 0 bases from V and 1 base from J, with 14 bases in between. CDR1 is SGHRS and CDR2 is YFSETQ in the germline V gene. The CDR3 DNA is TGCGCCAGCAGCTTGGACATACGGTCACATTCCTACAATGAGCAGTTCTTC. This sequence encodes CASSLDIRSHSYNEQFF.

The chain links TRBV18 to TRBJ1-2; the D gene is possibly TRBD1 (6 bases). V was pared by 4 bases and J by 5 bases, with 17 bases between. The germline V gene encodes CDR1 KGHSH and CDR2 LQKENI. The CDR3 is made up of 15 amino acids. CDR3 bases: TGTGCCAGCTCACGCGGGGGCGACCTACAATATGGCTACACCTTC. This encodes CASSRGGDLQYGYTF.

V and J are TRBV4-1 and TRBJ2-3; D could derive from TRBD1 or TRBD2 (5 bases each). Germline V gene data show CDR1 as MGHRA and CDR2 as YSYEKL. Trimming stripped 0 bases from V and 7 bases from J, with 11 bases between. CDR3 length: 14 amino acids. As DNA, the CDR3 is TGCGCCAGCAGCCAAGACCCAGGGAGATATACGCAGTATTTT. This gives the protein CASSQDPGRYTQYF.

This clone was seen once. The CDR3 here is CASSPGRNSLTGELFF. The CDR3, as DNA: TGTGCCAGCTCACCCGGACGGAATAGTCTCACCGGGGAGCTGTTTTTT. The genes are TRBV18 and TRBJ2-2; D remains ambiguous. Per germline, CDR1 KGHSH and CDR2 LQKENI. This CDR3 comprises 16 residues. The V end was cut by 3 bases, the J end by 4 bases, with 15 bases between.

This clone showed up just once. V and J are TRBV2 and TRBJ1-6, with unresolved D. Per germline, CDR1 SNHLY and CDR2 FYNNEI. The CDR3 covers 20 residues. Trimming shortened V by 4 bases and J by 4 bases, and 26 bases separated the two germline ends. CDR3 sequence: CASSAVRSLTPVSYNSPLHF. CDR3 in DNA: TGTGCCAGCAGTGCGGTTAGGAGTCTTACACCGGTTTCTTATAATTCACCCCTCCACTTT.

This clone appeared a few times. The chain uses TRBV4-2 and TRBJ2-7, with TRBD2 matching 10 bases. The ends lost 5 bases at V and 1 base at J; junction bases unmatched: 8. CDR3 length: 16 residues. Looked up from germline, CDR1 is LGHNA and CDR2 is YNFKEQ. The CDR3 coding sequence is TGTGCCAGCAGCAATCAAGCGGGGGGGCCTTCCTACGAGCAGTACTTC. This translates into CASSNQAGGPSYEQYF.

This chain joins TRBV6-1 and TRBJ1-5, with 7 nucleotides matching TRBD1. The junction had 7 bases not matched to a gene; V was cut back by 4 bases and J by 1 base. CDR1 and CDR2 (germline): MNHNS, SASEGT. The CDR3 runs to 16 residues. The CDR3 DNA is TGTGCCAGCAGTGCACAGGGGACAAGGAGCAATCAGCCCCAGCATTTT. Its protein is CASSAQGTRSNQPQHF.

Comment on this clone: Other DNA sequences in the same sample also yield this CDR3. The chain joins TRBV5-1 to TRBJ2-6; D gene unclear. The germline CDR1 and CDR2 sequences are SGHRS and YFSETQ. The CDR3 length is 15 residues. V lost 0 bases, J lost 0 bases, and 4 bases lay in between. DNA of the CDR3: TGCGCCAGCAGCTTGGGCAGCTCTGGGGCCAACGTCCTGACTTTC. This sequence encodes CASSLGSSGANVLTF.

The V call is TRBV10-1, the J call TRBJ2-3, with TRBD2 matching 9 bases. The CDR3 runs 15 residues. V gave up 4 bases and J gave up 5 bases; unmatched junction bases: 7. Germline V gene lookup returns CDR1 WNHNN and CDR2 SYGVQD (reference sequence). The DNA of the CDR3 is TGCGCCAGCAGTGCTGGCGGGAGGGCGGGAGATACGCAGTATTTT. This gives the protein CASSAGGRAGDTQYF.

This clone showed up just once. The rearrangement joins TRBV30 to TRBJ2-3; D uncertain. This CDR3 comprises 14 residues. CDR1 and CDR2 (germline): GTSNPN, SVGIG (reference sequence). The V end was cut by 0 bases, the J end by 3 bases, with 10 bases between. The CDR3 DNA reads TGTGCCTGGAGTGTAGGAGTAACTACAGATACGCAGTATTTT. It is translated as CAWSVGVTTDTQYF.

This clone appeared once. This chain uses TRBV5-6 with TRBJ1-1; maybe TRBD1 (6 bases). This CDR3 has 13 residues. Trimming removed 5 bases from V and 0 bases from J, with 8 bases in between. Germline V gene data show CDR1 as SGHDT and CDR2 as YYEEEE. CDR3: CASRTGMNTEAFF. CDR3 sequence (DNA): TGTGCCAGCAGGACAGGCATGAACACTGAAGCTTTCTTT.

The chain is built from TRBV6-4 and TRBJ2-2; D perhaps matches TRBD2 (6 bases). Germline values: CDR1 MRHNA, CDR2 SNTAGT. Between the trimmed V and J ends, which lost 4 bases and 2 bases, there was a span of 11 bases. CDR3 length equals 15 residues. For the CDR3, the DNA is TGTGCCAGCAGTGGTAGCGGAACAAACACCGGGGAGCTGTTTTTT. Protein product: CASSGSGTNTGELFF.

This chain uses TRBV6-1 with TRBJ1-1, with D unresolved. The CDR3 sequence is 13 residues long. V was shortened by 10 bases and J by 0 bases, with 12 bases between the two germline ends. Germline CDR1 MNHNS, CDR2 SASEGT. The CDR3 protein is CATFRGMNTEAFF. As DNA, the CDR3 is TGTGCCACCTTTCGGGGAATGAACACTGAAGCTTTCTTT.

This rearrangement joins TRBV25-1 to TRBJ2-6, with 7 bases aligning to TRBD1. The junction had 4 bases not matched to a gene; V was cut back by 3 bases and J by 2 bases. The CDR3 is 16 amino acids. From germline, CDR1 is MGHDK and CDR2 SYGVNS. The CDR3 coding sequence is TGTGCCAGCAGTGATTGGACAGGAACTGGGGCCAACGTCCTGACTTTC. This sequence encodes CASSDWTGTGANVLTF.

The chain recombines TRBV5-5 with TRBJ2-7, with D perhaps matching TRBD2 (5 bases). Germline V gene lookup returns CDR1 SGHKS and CDR2 YYEKEE (reference sequence). The CDR3 has 14 amino acids. V lost 4 bases, J lost 0 bases, and 11 bases lay in between. The DNA for the CDR3 is TGTGCCAGCAGCGGGGTGGGGAGCTCCTACGAGCAGTACTTC. Its translation is CASSGVGSSYEQYF.

This clone has only one observation. V and J are TRBV9 and TRBJ1-3; D is possibly TRBD1 (6 bases). CDR3 length: 17 amino acids. Germline V CDR1 and CDR2: SGDLS, YYNGEE. V shed 5 bases and J shed 4 bases, with 22 bases lying between them. The CDR3 reads CASSRVVGRGAGNTIYF. The CDR3 coding sequence is TGTGCCAGCAGTCGCGTCGTAGGCAGGGGAGCAGGAAACACCATATATTTT.

The chain employs TRBV5-1 and TRBJ1-1; 8 positions agree with TRBD1. The CDR3 is 14 amino acids. J gave up 1 base and V 2 bases, and 1 base lay outside the gene matches. CDR1 is SGHRS and CDR2 is YFSETQ in the germline V gene. The CDR3 sequence is CASSFGTGNTEAFF. The CDR3 nucleotides read TGCGCCAGCAGCTTTGGGACAGGGAACACTGAAGCTTTCTTT.